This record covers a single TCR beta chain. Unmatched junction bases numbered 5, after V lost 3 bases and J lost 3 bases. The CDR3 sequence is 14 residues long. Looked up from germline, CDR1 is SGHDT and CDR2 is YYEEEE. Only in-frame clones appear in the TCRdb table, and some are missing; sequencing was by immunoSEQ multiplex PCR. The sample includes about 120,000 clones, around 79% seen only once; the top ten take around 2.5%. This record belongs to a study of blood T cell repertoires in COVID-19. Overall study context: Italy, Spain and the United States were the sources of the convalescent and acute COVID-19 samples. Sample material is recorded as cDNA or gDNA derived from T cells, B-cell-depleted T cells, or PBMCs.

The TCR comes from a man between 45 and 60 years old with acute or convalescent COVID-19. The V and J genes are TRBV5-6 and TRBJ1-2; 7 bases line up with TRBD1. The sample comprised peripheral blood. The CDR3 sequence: CASSSTGAYYGYTF. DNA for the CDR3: TGTGCCAGCAGCTCTACAGGGGCGTACTATGGCTACACCTTC.